This TCR beta chain was captured by sequencing in a study of T-cell memory formation after mild COVID-19. Study-wide points: Mainly CM and EM harbored the contracting CD4+ clones; mainly EMRA harbored the CD8+ ones.

CDR3 length equals 14 residues. Germline CDR1 reads LGHNA; CDR2 reads YNFKEQ. V was clipped by 0 bases and J by 2 bases, with 6 bases between them. As to this clonotype: Its antigen remains unidentified.

TCRdb reprocessed the 5' RACE reads with MiXCR, giving one entry per CDR3 protein. Of roughly 450,000 distinct CDR3 sequences in the sample, over 15% were seen once. The specimen sequenced was PBMCs or a T cell subset sorted from them (not recorded which). The gene calls are TRBV4-2 and TRBJ2-3; D remains unclear. The source of this sequence is a man aged 18 to 35 who had mild COVID-19 (a few samples of this study predate the infection). Cell type and time point are not known. CDR3 sequence (DNA): TGTGCCAGCAGCCAAGAGACACTCACAGATACGCAGTATTTT. It is translated as CASSQETLTDTQYF.